Listed below are T cell receptor beta chains from one sample, sequenced in a study of blood T cell repertoires in COVID-19. Here immunoSEQ multiplex PCR was the method, and the copy in TCRdb shows in-frame clones only, minus some. The data show some 170,000 clones, around four fifths seen once. The sample comprised PBMCs or T cells enriched from blood (not recorded which). These receptors all come from a woman in her forties or fifties who had recovered from COVID-19. The CDR3 runs from the conserved cysteine through the conserved F or W. Each record gives: V gene, clone size, D gene, J gene, CDR3 DNA, CDR3 protein. D genes are given only for firm matches. Size tells how often a clone was seen (once, few, many) or the class of an expanded clone, and some rows leave it out.

TRBV11-3	-	-	TRBJ2-1	TGTGCCAGCAGCTTACGATCGGGAGTCATCAATGAGCAGTTCTTC	CASSLRSGVINEQFF
TRBV20-1	-	-	TRBJ2-7	TGCAGTGCTAGGGAAGGGGGCTTC	CSAREGGF
TRBV9	-	TRBD2	TRBJ2-2	TGTGCCAGCAGCGTGGGCGGGAGAGGGACCGGGGAGCTGTTTTTT	CASSVGGRGTGELFF
TRBV19	-	TRBD2	TRBJ2-7	TGTGCCAGTAGTATTACGGCTAGCGGGAGTCATCGGAAAGTCTACGAGCAGTACTTC	CASSITASGSHRKVYEQYF
TRBV7-3	-	TRBD2	TRBJ2-1	TGTGCCAGCAGCAAAGGGCTAGCGGGAGGGTCTACAGAGCAGTTCTTC	CASSKGLAGGSTEQFF
TRBV21-1	-	-	TRBJ2-7	TGTGCCAGCAGCAAAGGCGGACAGCGGTACTTC	CASSKGGQRYF
TRBV5-1	-	-	TRBJ2-1	TGCGCCAGCATCCCGGAGGGCTCCTACAATGAGCAGTTCTTC	CASIPEGSYNEQFF
TRBV5-1	-	TRBD1	TRBJ1-1	TGCGCCAGCAGCCCTAGGACAGGCCTGACCAGCACTGAAGCTTTCTTT	CASSPRTGLTSTEAFF
TRBV11-3	-	TRBD1	TRBJ1-1	TGTGCCAGCAGCCAGACAGGGGCGTACACTGAAGCTTTCTTT	CASSQTGAYTEAFF
TRBV5-1	-	TRBD2	TRBJ2-6	TGCGCCAGCAGCCGGGAGGGGTTCTCTGGGGCCAACGTCCTGACTTTC	CASSREGFSGANVLTF
TRBV30	few	TRBD1	TRBJ2-7	TGTGCCTGGATCGATGGGGGGACAGGGGACCACGAGCAGTACTTC	CAWIDGGTGDHEQYF